These 23 T cell receptor beta chains came from one sample sequenced in a study of T cell responses to AZD1222 COVID-19 vaccine. This table comes from immunoSEQ multiplex PCR, and its TCRdb copy is limited to in-frame clones, with some not included. The sample includes about 100,000 clones, about 88% of them seen just once. The sequenced sample was peripheral blood, obtained on day 0 of AZD1222 vaccination. The receptor source for this set is an adult in good health.

This clone appeared once. The gene calls are TRBV5-4 and TRBJ1-4; no clear D gene. Germline-derived CDR1 and CDR2 are SGHNT and YYREEE (reference sequence). The CDR3 sequence is 16 residues long. V was trimmed by 2 bases and J by 8 bases, leaving 19 bases between them. CDR3 amino acids: CASSFGGGGMQEKLFF. The CDR3 DNA follows: TGTGCCAGCAGCTTTGGTGGTGGAGGGATGCAGGAAAAACTGTTTTTT.

The chain is built from TRBV6-6 and TRBJ2-1; the D is unclear. The CDR3 spans 12 residues. Germline V lookup: CDR1 MNHNY, CDR2 SVGAGI (reference sequence). V was pared by 6 bases and J by 9 bases, with 12 bases between. The CDR3 DNA follows: TGTGCCAGCAGCCCTGACCCTGCTGAGCAGTTCTTC. Protein: CASSPDPAEQFF.

This clone was counted a few times. V is TRBV1 and J is TRBJ2-2; the table's D call, TRBD1, has no DNA check behind it. TRBV1 represents a pseudogene. CDR3 length: 19 residues. CDR3 protein: CTSSHAMPPNSLNTGELFF. DNA of the CDR3: TGCACCAGCAGCCACGCCATGCCACCCAACAGTTTAAACACCGGGGAGCTGTTTTTT.

With respect to this clone: The sample has other DNA sequences that encode this CDR3 too. The rearrangement uses TRBV10-3 and TRBJ2-5; D unresolved. Trimming cost V 4 bases and J 5 bases, with 5 bases left between them. Looked up from germline, CDR1 is ENHRY and CDR2 is SYGVKD. The CDR3 has 11 residues. CDR3 loop: CAISGGETQYF. The CDR3 DNA sequence: TGTGCCATCAGTGGGGGTGAGACCCAGTACTTC.

V and J are TRBV19 and TRBJ1-6; TRBD1 matches at 8 bases. The trim removed 5 bases at V and 9 bases at J, leaving 9 bases unmatched. Per germline, CDR1 LNHDA and CDR2 SQIVND (reference sequence). The length of the CDR3 is 15 residues. CDR3 coding DNA: TGTGCCAGTAGTCGGACGACAGGGGAGAGTTCACCCCTCCACTTT. Translating it yields CASSRTTGESSPLHF.

The V and J genes are TRBV6-6 and TRBJ1-5, with D uncertain. The V end was cut by 8 bases, the J end by 6 bases, with 14 bases between. Germline V gene lookup returns CDR1 MNHNY and CDR2 SVGAGI (reference sequence). This CDR3 comprises 13 residues. CDR3 sequence reads: CASGGVTGQPQHF. In DNA form, the CDR3 reads TGTGCCAGCGGTGGAGTTACGGGTCAGCCCCAGCATTTT.

The CDR3, as DNA: TGCAGTGCCCATTACACTGAAGCTTTCTTT. The encoded protein is CSAHYTEAFF. V gene TRBV20-1 combines with J gene TRBJ1-1; D unclear. V shed 6 bases and J shed 3 bases, with 5 bases lying between them. Germline V gene sequence: CDR1 DFQATT, CDR2 SNEGSKA (reference sequence). This CDR3 is 10 amino acids long.

V gene TRBV7-3 combines with J gene TRBJ1-2; 9 nucleotides match TRBD1. This CDR3 has 15 amino acids. Per germline, CDR1 SGHTA and CDR2 FQGTGA. V lost 5 bases, J lost 4 bases, and 8 bases stayed unmatched. CDR3 DNA: TGTGCCAGCAGCCTTACAGGGGGCAAGAGCTATGGCTACACCTTC. It is translated as CASSLTGGKSYGYTF.

This chain connects TRBV5-1 to TRBJ2-1; 12 bases match TRBD2. Germline V gene data show CDR1 as SGHRS and CDR2 as YFSETQ. V was clipped by 0 bases and J by 4 bases; unmatched bases: 2. The CDR3 covers 16 residues. The DNA of the CDR3 is TGCGCCAGCAGCTTGGTAGGACTAGCGGGGTACAATGAGCAGTTCTTC. This codes for CASSLVGLAGYNEQFF.

V and J are TRBV18 and TRBJ2-5; D is ambiguous. The germline gives CDR1 KGHSH, CDR2 LQKENI. CDR3 length equals 12 residues. The V end was cut by 2 bases, the J end by 1 base, with 2 bases between. The CDR3 loop is CASSPVQETQYF. DNA for the CDR3: TGTGCCAGCTCACCAGTCCAAGAGACCCAGTACTTC.

This chain uses TRBV7-9 with TRBJ2-1; D remains ambiguous. Germline loops: CDR1 SEHNR, CDR2 FQNEAQ (reference sequence). This CDR3 is 12 amino acids long. V was pared by 1 base and J by 6 bases, with 4 bases between. CDR3 nucleotide sequence: TGTGCCAGCAGCTTAGGTACCAATGAGCAGTTCTTC. Encoded protein: CASSLGTNEQFF.

The genes are TRBV6-5 and TRBJ2-7, with D hard to call. The CDR3 has 14 residues. The germline V gene encodes CDR1 MNHEY and CDR2 SVGAGI. V dropped 5 bases and J dropped 3 bases, with 14 bases sitting between them. The CDR3 loop is CASSPRTPNYEQYF. CDR3 DNA sequence: TGTGCCAGCAGTCCCCGGACCCCGAACTACGAGCAGTACTTC.

The V and J genes are TRBV5-1 and TRBJ2-7, with TRBD2 as a possible D gene (5 bases). From germline, CDR1 is SGHRS and CDR2 YFSETQ. The V end was cut by 4 bases, the J end by 4 bases, with 12 bases between. The CDR3 covers 13 residues. The DNA of the CDR3 is TGCGCCAGCAGCGACGGACTTAAATACGAGCAGTACTTC. Protein: CASSDGLKYEQYF.

This clone was observed a single time. The CDR3 loop reads CASSSQGTTEAFF. The DNA for the CDR3 is TGCGCCAGCAGCTCTCAGGGTACTACTGAAGCTTTCTTT. J is TRBJ1-1 and V is TRBV5-1; weak D call: TRBD1 (5 bases). Trimming took 3 bases from V and 5 from J, leaving 11 bases between them. The CDR3 is made up of 13 amino acids. CDR1 and CDR2 (germline): SGHRS, YFSETQ.

This clone was seen a handful of times. The chain joins TRBV4-2 to TRBJ1-4; TRBD1 matches at 7 bases. The V gene's germline CDR1 is LGHNA and CDR2 YNFKEQ. The CDR3 runs 15 residues. With V trimmed by 2 bases and J by 3 bases, 3 bases remained unmatched. In DNA form, the CDR3 reads TGTGCCAGCAGCCAACCAGGGGGTCCTAATGAAAAACTGTTTTTT. Protein product: CASSQPGGPNEKLFF.

The chain links TRBV3-1 (or the pseudogene TRBV3-2) to TRBJ1-2; D is undetermined. V lost 6 bases, J lost 4 bases, and 9 bases lay in between. The CDR3 spans 12 residues. The germline CDR1 and CDR2 sequences are LGHDT and YNNKEL (reference sequence). The CDR3 protein is CASRLGSYGYTF. The CDR3 DNA reads as TGTGCCAGCAGGCTCGGGTCCTATGGCTACACCTTC.

The chain employs TRBV5-1 and TRBJ2-1, with 7 bases aligning to TRBD1. Germline lookup yields CDR1 SGHRS and CDR2 YFSETQ. The CDR3 runs 14 residues. V dropped 2 bases and J dropped 2; count of bases not matched to a gene: 1. The CDR3 coding sequence is TGCGCCAGCAGCTTAGGACAGGCCTACAATGAGCAGTTCTTC. Translation: CASSLGQAYNEQFF.

The chain combines TRBV6-2 or TRBV6-3 with TRBJ1-1; D gene unclear. In germline, CDR1 is MNHEY, CDR2 SVGEGT. The germline V and J ends were trimmed by 1 base and 4 bases, with 4 bases remaining between them. This CDR3 comprises 12 residues. CDR3 sequence (DNA): TGTGCCAGCAGTTACTGGTCCACTGAAGCTTTCTTT. The encoded protein is CASSYWSTEAFF.

V usage is TRBV3-1 (or the pseudogene TRBV3-2) and J usage is TRBJ1-2; D not certain. Germline CDR1 is LGHDT and CDR2 is YNNKEL (reference sequence). Trimming left V 0 bases short and J 4 bases short, with 12 bases between. The CDR3 loop spans 15 amino acids. This CDR3 reads CASSQEDPRIYGYTF. The CDR3 DNA follows: TGTGCCAGCAGCCAAGAGGACCCCCGCATCTATGGCTACACCTTC.

The V and J genes are TRBV6-5 and TRBJ1-1; D is perhaps TRBD1 (5 bases). Trimming pared 0 bases from V and 2 bases from J, leaving 10 bases between. Germline CDR1 reads MNHEY; CDR2 reads SVGAGI. There are 15 residues in the CDR3. CDR3 in DNA: TGTGCCAGCAGTTACTCGATAGGGGTTAACACTGAAGCTTTCTTT. This translates into CASSYSIGVNTEAFF.

This chain links TRBV28 with TRBJ1-2; D gene unclear. Trimming stripped 3 bases from V and 6 bases from J, with 5 bases between. Germline V gene data show CDR1 as MDHEN and CDR2 as SYDVKM. The CDR3 consists of 11 residues. The CDR3 loop is CASSLRDGYTF. The CDR3 nucleotides are TGTGCCAGCAGTTTGAGGGATGGCTACACCTTC.

DNA for the CDR3: TGTGCCAGCAGCTGGGGGGCCGGGACAGGGACCTACGAGCAGTACTTC. As protein: CASSWGAGTGTYEQYF. This chain links TRBV5-6 with TRBJ2-7; 9 positions match TRBD1. J was trimmed by 2 bases and V by 3 bases; bases with no gene match: 9. In germline, CDR1 is SGHDT, CDR2 YYEEEE. The CDR3 consists of 16 residues.

This clone came up once. The V and J genes are TRBV6-6 and TRBJ1-4, with D possibly being TRBD1 (6 bases). Germline values: CDR1 MNHNY, CDR2 SVGAGI (reference sequence). The CDR3 is 13 amino acids. The germline V and J ends were trimmed by 4 bases and 6 bases, with 9 bases remaining between them. For the CDR3, the DNA is TGTGCCAGCAGTTGGGACAACGATGAAAAACTGTTTTTT. Protein: CASSWDNDEKLFF.